The sequence of this TCR beta chain was determined in a study of post-analysis software for immune sequencing data. Turning to the study itself: In terms of disease course, relapsing-remitting, secondary progressive and progressive-relapsing multiple sclerosis were included.

Comments on this clonotype: Antigen unknown.

J was trimmed by 10 bases and V by 6 bases; bases with no gene match: 17. This CDR3 is built from 17 residues. Germline lookup yields CDR1 MNHNY and CDR2 SVGAGI (reference sequence). The library was made from cDNA and included unique molecular identifiers. The authors obtained some 500,000 cDNA molecules from roughly 1 to 10 million T cells. TCRdb fed the PCR reads into MiXCR, producing one record per CDR3 protein. The table records around 700,000 distinct CDR3 sequences, 55% to 70% of them present only once. Study outcomes and limitations: The F measure placed samples prepared in the same batch into strongly shared clusters. Higher frequency in patients than in controls was seen for a handful of TRBV segments, with TRBV5-6, TRBV5-1 and TRBV20-1 among them.

The TCR comes from a girl aged 2 to 9 with multiple sclerosis. The chain joins TRBV6-6 to TRBJ2-1; 11 bases are a match to TRBD2. The sample consisted of blood. The CDR3 sequence: CASSPDLAGGRFSEQFF. The DNA for the CDR3 is TGTGCCAGCAGCCCCGACCTAGCGGGAGGTCGGTTTTCGGAGCAGTTCTTC.